The entry that follows covers one T cell receptor beta chain sequence. Germline V gene lookup returns CDR1 KGHSH and CDR2 LQKENI. The CDR3 contains 15 residues. Trimming took 6 bases from V and 7 from J, leaving 19 bases between them. This sample is drawn from a study of blood T cell repertoires in COVID-19. Per the original methods: Using reference gene primer amplification, nucleated cell counts were estimated. The assay was immunoSEQ multiplex PCR, and TCRdb's table has in-frame clones only and misses some. The V and J calls and the clone size are those of that table, but D and trimming were determined from the DNA. The sample shows roughly 180,000 clones, around 85% of them seen only once.

The sequenced material came from peripheral blood. The chain combines TRBV18 with TRBJ2-1; TRBD2 might be the D (5 bases). This clonotype originated in a man in his fifties or sixties with acute or convalescent COVID-19. CDR3 DNA sequence: TGTGCCAGCTCCCTTAGTTCCGGGAAAGAAAATGAGCAGTTCTTC. Encoded protein: CASSLSSGKENEQFF.